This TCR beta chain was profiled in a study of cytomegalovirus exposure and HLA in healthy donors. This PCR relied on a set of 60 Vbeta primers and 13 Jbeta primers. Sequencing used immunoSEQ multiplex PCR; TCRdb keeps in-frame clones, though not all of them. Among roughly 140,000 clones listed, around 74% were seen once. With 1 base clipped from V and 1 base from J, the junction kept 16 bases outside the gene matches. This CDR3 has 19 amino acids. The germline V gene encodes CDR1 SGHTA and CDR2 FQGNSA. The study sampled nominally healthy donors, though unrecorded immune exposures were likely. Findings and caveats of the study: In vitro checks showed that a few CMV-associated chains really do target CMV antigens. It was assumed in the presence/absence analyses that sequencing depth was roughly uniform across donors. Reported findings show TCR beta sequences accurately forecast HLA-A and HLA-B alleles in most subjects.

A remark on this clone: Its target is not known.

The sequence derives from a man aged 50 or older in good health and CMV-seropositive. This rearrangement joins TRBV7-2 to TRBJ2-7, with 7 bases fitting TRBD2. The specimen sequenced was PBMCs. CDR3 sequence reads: CASSLEASGVAGYSYEQYF. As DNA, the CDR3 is TGTGCCAGCAGCTTAGAGGCCTCCGGGGTAGCGGGTTATTCCTACGAGCAGTACTTC.